This record concerns one TCR beta chain sequence. Antigen specificity is unknown. This sample is drawn from a study of OX40 agonist ivuxolimab in advanced cancers. As for the study in general: Ivuxolimab doses were 0.01, 0.1, 0.3, 1.5, 3 or 10 mg/kg every 2 weeks. Earlier anti-PD-1, anti-PD-L1 or anti-CTLA-4 therapy was permitted; about 38% had received some. Regarding the study as a whole: Averaging showed that CD8+ T cells had more expanded clones than CD4+ did. Some patients who did not respond also had low normalized T-cell clonal expansion.

Libraries were prepared by immunoSEQ multiplex PCR; TCRdb keeps only in-frame clonotypes and omits some of them. The data show some 30,000 clones, about 90% seen once. The TCR was taken from an adult with an advanced solid tumor such as melanoma, head and neck, liver or kidney cancer. This specimen consisted of CD4+ or CD8+ T cells sorted from blood, obtained in a trial of the OX40 agonist ivuxolimab.

The CDR3 here is CATSSLAGGLEDTQYF. The DNA of the CDR3 is TGTGCCACCAGCTCCCTAGCGGGAGGGCTCGAAGATACGCAGTATTTT. The chain employs TRBV15 and TRBJ2-3, with 12 bases matching TRBD2. This CDR3 spans 16 amino acids. The trim removed 5 bases at V and 5 bases at J, leaving 8 bases unmatched. Germline CDR1 is LNHNV and CDR2 is YYDKDF (reference sequence).